This T cell receptor (beta chain) comes out of a study of blood T cell repertoires in COVID-19. Authors' data handling: Amplification from reference gene primers served as the basis for estimated nucleated cell counts. Clones were sequenced by immunoSEQ multiplex PCR, and TCRdb holds only the in-frame ones, with some missing. V and J calls and clone size are given by that table; D and trimming were obtained from the DNA. The top ten hold around 3% of the sample, which has under 300,000 clones, about 86% seen once. Enrolled through a virtual design, the participants were between roughly 18 and 90 years of age and came from fewer than 30 US areas. This clonotype was obtained from a woman between 40 and 50 years old with acute COVID-19. The sequencing sample was made of PBMCs or T cells enriched from blood (not recorded which).

CDR3 sequence (DNA): TGTGCCAGCAGTGAATACGGGAACACTGAAGCTTTCTTT. Translated: CASSEYGNTEAFF. The chain employs TRBV25-1 and TRBJ1-1, with no clear D. Trimming removed 0 bases from V and 1 base from J, with 3 bases in between. The germline V gene has CDR1 MGHDK and CDR2 SYGVNS. CDR3 length equals 13 residues.